This T cell receptor (beta chain) came from a study of identifying expanded T cells in peripheral blood (dated by TCRdb to the late 2010s). Notes on the research overall: Technical replicates were generated by sequencing separate aliquots of the same genomic DNA pool, with four replicates compared pairwise. The investigation overall reported the following: The beta-binomial model significantly reduced the number of clones called differentially abundant and the false-positive rate across all healthy-donor time intervals. Across all healthy donors, variance in clone template counts between approximately two-week samples was found to increase significantly with total template count. It was expected by the authors that biological variance in healthy repertoires might increase further over much longer intervals, such as months to years. The binomial model flagged around 1.2 differentially abundant clones between technical replicates but around 16 over roughly two weeks and 19 to 20 over about four weeks.

The immunoSEQ Assay, which uses bias-controlled multiplex PCR amplification of genomic DNA, was used to profile TCRbeta CDR3 regions. The authors' analysis ran thus. To quantify the absolute abundance of each unique TCRbeta CDR3 region, the sequences were collapsed and filtered. Differential abundance was assessed using a binomial (Fisher-equivalent) model and a beta-binomial model in which time-dependent variance fitted from healthy donors was added. Clones with fewer than 5 combined templates were removed, and differential abundance was called for clones with a Benjamini-Hochberg FDR below 0.01. In the beta-binomial model, variance was expressed as a function of the total template count across the two samples, in the form v = (b*log(k)+a)^2. Not all clones reach the TCRdb copy of this immuneACCESS table, which keeps in-frame sequences only. Checked studies attribute under half of the gap to unresolved V genes and leave the rest unexplained. V, J and clone size were drawn from that table, and D and trimming were deduced from the DNA. In all, the sample holds about 110,000 clones, and 75% to 90% of those were seen once. Approximately 16% of the sample lies in the top ten.

As concerns this clone: Its antigen target is currently unknown. No per-base quality is available; no much larger clone lies one base away.

V and J lose 3 bases and 0 bases, and a span of 9 bases separates them. From a lookup of the germline V gene, CDR1 and CDR2 are SGHTA and FQGNSA. From the cysteine through the phenylalanine, the CDR3 covers 15 amino acids. Of the read, only the CDR3 DNA is kept; its 45 bases are in frame from base 1. No immune events, such as infections, were documented for the healthy donors during the collection period. Healthy-donor blood repertoires served as a training cohort to calibrate time-dependent variance in a beta-binomial model of T-cell clone differential abundance. The training cohort comprised roughly ten healthy donors, 3 female and 7 male. On average the donors were 43 years old, and their ages spanned roughly 25 to 70 years. Whole blood, obtained from a commercial supplier, was collected from each healthy donor at three time points spaced roughly 14 days apart. Genomic DNA was extracted from unsorted whole blood for immunosequencing.

The sequencing input was blood. In this chain, TRBV7-2 is recombined with TRBJ1-5, with the D gene uncertain. This TCR was sampled from a person aged 18 to 70 in good health. The bases read TGTGCCAGCAGCTTGGAGGCTTATAGCAATCAGCCCCAGCATTTT. This codes for CASSLEAYSNQPQHF.